These T cell receptor beta chains were read from a single sample in a study of blood T cell repertoires in COVID-19. Sequenced by immunoSEQ multiplex PCR; TCRdb stores in-frame clones only, minus some. The table includes roughly 200,000 clones, about nine tenths detected once. Specimen: PBMCs or T cells enriched from blood (not recorded which). These receptor sequences come from a woman aged 25 to 39 with acute COVID-19. The conserved cysteine and the conserved F or W are not part of the CDR3 here.

v_call	j_call	cdr3_aa
TRBV19	TRBJ2-5	ASSSTGGKTQY
TRBV6-5	TRBJ1-2	ASSYNTRGGYT
TRBV19	TRBJ2-7	ASSTPGQAYEQY
TRBV20-1	TRBJ1-1	SATGDTEAF
TRBV27	TRBJ2-1	ASSFQGIYNEQF
TRBV5-1	TRBJ2-5	ASRPGTSYGETQY
TRBV6-6	TRBJ1-1	ASSTQRQGGTEAF
TRBV5-1	TRBJ2-7	ASSLSGYEQY
TRBV6-1	TRBJ2-2	ASSVLLAGGPSGELF
TRBV21-1	TRBJ1-4	ASIRSGKLF
TRBV5-1	TRBJ2-7	ASSTQQGADGREQY
TRBV5-6	TRBJ1-6	ASSLPDYSPLH
TRBV29-1	TRBJ1-1	SVAGYTEAF
TRBV7-9	TRBJ1-6	ASSLVMEGSPLH
TRBV7-3	TRBJ1-5	ASSQQGGQPQH
TRBV3-1/TRBV3-2	TRBJ2-3	ASSQDGAGGPADTQY
TRBV2	TRBJ1-2	ASSDGRYYGYT
TRBV6-6	TRBJ1-4	ASSYPGQGDEKLF
TRBV25-1	TRBJ2-5	ASSDSGIQETQY
TRBV7-2	TRBJ2-3	ASSPRLAGGYTDTQY
TRBV2	TRBJ1-6	ASRQEQNGNSPLH
TRBV5-6	TRBJ1-2	ASSWGTGANYGYT
TRBV5-1	TRBJ2-7	ASSPGQGLTYEQY
TRBV29-1	TRBJ1-1	SVLYGGNTEAF
TRBV5-1	TRBJ1-2	ASSPRSTAPNYGYT
TRBV7-8	TRBJ2-1	ASSLLSGGIYNEQF
TRBV4-3	TRBJ2-7	ASSQGLAGGYEQY
TRBV7-9	TRBJ2-3	ASVGGGPH
TRBV24-1	TRBJ2-2	ATSDSVTPGNTGELF
TRBV5-5	TRBJ1-5	ASSITGGNQPQH
TRBV5-1	TRBJ1-2	ASSLGSSSYGYT
TRBV27	TRBJ2-7	ASIGPFSYEQY
TRBV6-5	TRBJ1-5	ASTQRQINQPQH
TRBV4-2	TRBJ2-1	ASSQSVLAVYNEQF
TRBV10-3	TRBJ1-6	AISVVDRAGSPLH
TRBV6-5	TRBJ1-2	ASSYSVNYGYT
TRBV7-2	TRBJ1-5	ASTQQGNQPQH
TRBV30	TRBJ2-3	AWSLITTDTQY
TRBV12-3/TRBV12-4	TRBJ1-4	ASSLQAEKLF
TRBV27	TRBJ2-7	ASSVAGRGHYEQY
TRBV27	TRBJ1-1	ASSPGDMNTEAF
TRBV5-5	TRBJ2-1	ASSWRGQQDNEQF
TRBV10-2	TRBJ2-3	ASTSRDSFTDTQY
TRBV6-5	TRBJ2-7	ASKGGNTYEQY
TRBV7-3	TRBJ1-2	ASSSNPVGGSRGYT
TRBV6-5	TRBJ2-5	ASRGGGTSVETQY
TRBV5-1	TRBJ1-6	ASSQQGGNSPLH